This is a list of T cell receptor beta chains from one sample in a study of glioma-infiltrating T cells. TCRdb itself ran the multiplex PCR reads through MiXCR, one entry per CDR3 protein. The repertoire holds about 190,000 distinct CDR3 sequences, with around 32% as singletons. What was sequenced was glioma tissue, nonneoplastic brain tissue, or PBMCs (not recorded which). All receptors derive from a human donor with low-grade glioma or glioblastoma, undergoing nonglioma brain surgery, or in good health (not recorded which). CDR3s include the opening cysteine and the closing phenylalanine or tryptophan. A D gene is named only where the DNA matches it firmly. Part of the rows lack a size; the others show once, few, many or a class for expanded clones.

cdr3_length: 16
j_call: TRBJ2-1
v_call: TRBV27
clone_size: medium-sized
d_call: .
cdr3_nt: TGTGCCAGCAGTTTATTATCGGAGCTCTCCTACAATGAGCAGTTCTTC
cdr3_aa: CASSLLSELSYNEQFF

cdr3_length: 14
j_call: TRBJ1-6
v_call: TRBV6-1
clone_size: .
d_call: .
cdr3_nt: TGTGCCGGCAGTCCACTAGGCACTTATTCACCCCTCCACTTT
cdr3_aa: CAGSPLGTYSPLHF

cdr3_length: 13
j_call: TRBJ2-7
v_call: TRBV4-1
clone_size: few
d_call: .
cdr3_nt: TGCGCCAGCAGAGATCCCCAGGGCTACGAGCAGTACTTC
cdr3_aa: CASRDPQGYEQYF

cdr3_length: 13
j_call: TRBJ1-1
v_call: TRBV7-3
clone_size: many
d_call: .
cdr3_nt: TGTGCCAGCAGCCTCCAGCAGAACACTGAAGCTTTCTTT
cdr3_aa: CASSLQQNTEAFF

cdr3_length: 12
j_call: TRBJ2-5
v_call: TRBV29-1
clone_size: many
d_call: .
cdr3_nt: TGCAGCGTTGAAGGGGTAGCAGAGACCCAGTACTTC
cdr3_aa: CSVEGVAETQYF

cdr3_length: 16
j_call: TRBJ1-2
v_call: TRBV27
clone_size: many
d_call: .
cdr3_nt: TGTGCCAGCAGTTTAAATTATGATGAGGTATACTATGGCTACACCTTC
cdr3_aa: CASSLNYDEVYYGYTF

cdr3_length: 16
j_call: TRBJ2-6
v_call: TRBV20-1
clone_size: many
d_call: .
cdr3_nt: TGCAGTGCCACACCCCAGTCCAGCTCTGGGGCCAACGTCCTGACTTTC
cdr3_aa: CSATPQSSSGANVLTF

cdr3_length: 13
j_call: TRBJ2-4
v_call: TRBV7-2
clone_size: many
d_call: .
cdr3_nt: TGTGCCAGCAGCTTGACTAGATTCAACATTCAGTACTTC
cdr3_aa: CASSLTRFNIQYF

cdr3_length: 13
j_call: TRBJ2-5
v_call: TRBV12-5
clone_size: few
d_call: .
cdr3_nt: TGTGCTAGTGGCTTGGGGGCTAAGGGGACCCAGTACTTC
cdr3_aa: CASGLGAKGTQYF

cdr3_length: 13
j_call: TRBJ2-5
v_call: TRBV7-6
clone_size: many
d_call: .
cdr3_nt: TGTGCCAGCAGCTCCCACAGTCAAGAGACCCAGTACTTC
cdr3_aa: CASSSHSQETQYF

cdr3_length: 11
j_call: TRBJ2-1
v_call: TRBV28
clone_size: many
d_call: .
cdr3_nt: TGTGCCACCCTTAGGCGGAATGAGCAGTTCTTC
cdr3_aa: CATLRRNEQFF

cdr3_length: 12
j_call: TRBJ2-5
v_call: TRBV7-2
clone_size: many
d_call: .
cdr3_nt: TGTGCCAGCACCTCTAGAGGGAGGACCCAGTACTTC
cdr3_aa: CASTSRGRTQYF

cdr3_length: 14
j_call: TRBJ2-3
v_call: TRBV7-2
clone_size: many
d_call: .
cdr3_nt: TGTGCCAGCAGCCCCCAGCCGAACACAGATACGCAGTATTTT
cdr3_aa: CASSPQPNTDTQYF

cdr3_length: 13
j_call: TRBJ2-1
v_call: TRBV29-1
clone_size: few
d_call: .
cdr3_nt: TGCAGCGTTGAGGTTAGCAGGGGAAATGAGCAGTTCTTC
cdr3_aa: CSVEVSRGNEQFF

cdr3_length: 15
j_call: TRBJ1-3
v_call: TRBV7-2
clone_size: .
d_call: .
cdr3_nt: TGTGCCAGCAGCGAAATTCAGGGGTTTGGAAACACCATATATTTC
cdr3_aa: CASSEIQGFGNTIYF

cdr3_length: 18
j_call: TRBJ2-1
v_call: TRBV7-2
clone_size: few
d_call: TRBD2
cdr3_nt: TGTGCCAGCAGCCAACAGCCCAGCGGGAGTGGATCCTACAATGAGCAGTTCTTC
cdr3_aa: CASSQQPSGSGSYNEQFF

cdr3_length: 15
j_call: TRBJ2-2
v_call: TRBV4-1
clone_size: .
d_call: .
cdr3_nt: TGCGCCAGCAGCCAAGAATCGATTATAACCGGGGGGCTGTTTTTT
cdr3_aa: CASSQESIITGGLFF